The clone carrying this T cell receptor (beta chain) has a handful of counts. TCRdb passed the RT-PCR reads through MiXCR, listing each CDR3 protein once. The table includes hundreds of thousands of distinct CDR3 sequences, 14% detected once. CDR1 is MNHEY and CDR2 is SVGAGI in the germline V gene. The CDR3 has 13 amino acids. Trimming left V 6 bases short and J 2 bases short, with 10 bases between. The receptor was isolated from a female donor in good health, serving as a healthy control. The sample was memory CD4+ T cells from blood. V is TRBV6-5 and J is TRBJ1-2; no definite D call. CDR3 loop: CASRRGENYGYTF. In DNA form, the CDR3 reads TGTGCCAGCAGAAGAGGCGAAAACTATGGCTACACCTTC.